These 30 T cell receptor beta chains were all obtained from the same sample, sequenced in a study of STAT3 mutations in large granular lymphocyte leukemia. Produced via immunoSEQ multiplex PCR; TCRdb's table is partial and in-frame only. The data show under 10,000 clones, 88% seen once. What these receptors recognize is not known. Study findings and constraints: In T-cell large granular lymphocyte leukemia, about half of patients showed multiple immunodominant subclonotypes.

The sequencing sample was made of peripheral blood mononuclear cells. Receptors were obtained from a man at least 80 years old with T-cell large granular lymphocyte leukemia. Some clones in this sample may be carry-over from other donors' samples.

The CDR3 loop reads CASSRRSPTNEKLFF. The CDR3 DNA follows: TGTGCCAGCAGCCGACGGAGCCCAACTAATGAAAAACTGTTTTTT. The chain uses TRBV6-5 and TRBJ1-4, with D uncertain. The germline gives CDR1 MNHEY, CDR2 SVGAGI. The CDR3 is 15 amino acids. V was cut by 6 bases and J by 0 bases, with 11 bases left in between.

The chain is built from TRBV6-1 and TRBJ1-6; 9 bases are shared with TRBD1. The V gene end was trimmed by 6 bases and the J gene end by 10 bases; junction bases not matched to a gene: 4. The CDR3 contains 13 residues. Germline V gene sequence: CDR1 MNHNS, CDR2 SASEGT. CDR3 in amino acids: CASSVGQGSPLHF. In DNA, the CDR3 is TGTGCCAGCAGCGTGGGACAGGGCTCACCCCTCCACTTT.

This chain links TRBV7-8 with TRBJ2-7; TRBD2 matches at 10 bases. Germline V gene data show CDR1 as SGHVS and CDR2 as FQNEAQ. The CDR3 consists of 17 residues. V lost 5 bases and J lost 2; bases outside the gene matches: 12. Here the CDR3 DNA reads TGTGCCAGCAGCCCCCGACCCGGGACTAGCGTCACCTACGAGCAGTACTTC. Translating it yields CASSPRPGTSVTYEQYF.

V is TRBV7-6 and J is TRBJ2-3; D may correspond to TRBD1 or TRBD2 (5 bases each). CDR3 length: 15 amino acids. V lost 0 bases and J lost 0, with 7 bases in between. Per the germline V gene, CDR1 is SGHVS and CDR2 is FNYEAQ. The CDR3 protein is CASSLAGASTDTQYF. The CDR3 DNA is TGTGCCAGCAGCTTAGCCGGGGCTAGCACAGATACGCAGTATTTT. Variable domain in full (rest from reference TRBV7-6 and TRBJ2-3): GAGVSQSPRYKVTKRGQDVALRCDPISGHVSLYWYRQALGQGPEFLTYFNYEAQQDKSGLPNDRFSAERPEGSISTLTIQRTEQRDSAMYRCASSLAGASTDTQYFGPGTRLTVL.

The genes are TRBV29-1 and TRBJ1-2; no clear D gene. There are 8 residues in the CDR3. Deletions cut 8 bases from V and 8 bases from J, with 6 bases between. From germline, CDR1 is SQVTM and CDR2 ANQGSEA. The CDR3 DNA reads as TGCAGCCCCTCCGGCTACACCTTC. This codes for CSPSGYTF.

V gene TRBV13 combines with J gene TRBJ2-7; D perhaps matches TRBD1 (5 bases). The CDR3 is 14 amino acids. Looked up from germline, CDR1 is PRHDT and CDR2 is FYEKMQ (reference sequence). The V end lost 4 bases, the J end lost 9 bases, and 19 bases lay between the germline ends. CDR3 residues: CASSSQGSELRQYF. In nucleotides, the CDR3 is TGTGCCAGCAGCTCTCAGGGCTCAGAGCTGAGGCAGTACTTC.

The CDR3 loop is CASSQDGSGRRDGYTF. The CDR3 DNA sequence: TGTGCCAGCAGCCAAGATGGGTCAGGGCGAAGGGATGGCTACACCTTC. V and J are TRBV4-2 and TRBJ1-2, with D perhaps matching TRBD1 (5 bases). V was trimmed by 0 bases and J by 6 bases, leaving 17 bases between them. This CDR3 spans 16 amino acids. The germline V gene has CDR1 LGHNA and CDR2 YNFKEQ.

This clone turned up a few times. The chain has TRBV5-4 and TRBJ1-2, with unresolved D. The germline gives CDR1 SGHNT, CDR2 YYREEE (reference sequence). Trimming took 1 base from V and 3 from J, leaving 7 bases between them. This CDR3 has 13 residues. The CDR3 coding sequence is TGTGCCAGCAGCTTGCCGGCCGACTATGGCTACACCTTC. Translated, it gives CASSLPADYGYTF.

The chain employs TRBV9 and TRBJ1-1; D not resolved. The CDR3 is 15 amino acids. Germline-derived CDR1 and CDR2 are SGDLS and YYNGEE. Trimming cost V 0 bases and J 6 bases, with 15 bases left between them. CDR3 sequence reads: CASSVGMAPGAEAFF. DNA for the CDR3: TGTGCCAGCAGCGTAGGGATGGCCCCCGGGGCTGAAGCTTTCTTT.

The CDR3 loop is CASSLAGSPHGQPQHF. Written as DNA, the CDR3 is TGTGCCAGCAGCTTAGCAGGGTCCCCCCACGGTCAGCCCCAGCATTTT. The chain is built from TRBV7-9 and TRBJ1-5; D is uncertain. The CDR3 runs to 16 residues. The germline V and J ends were trimmed by 0 bases and 6 bases, with 15 bases remaining between them. CDR1 is SEHNR, CDR2 FQNEAQ, per germline (reference sequence).

V and J are TRBV5-4 and TRBJ1-1; D may be TRBD1 (6 bases). CDR1 is SGHNT and CDR2 is YYREEE in the germline V gene (reference sequence). V gave up 5 bases and J gave up 4 bases, with 12 bases separating them. This CDR3 has 13 amino acids. Here the CDR3 DNA reads TGTGCCAGCAGTTGGCAGGGGCGCACTGAAGCTTTCTTT. It translates to CASSWQGRTEAFF.

The gene calls are TRBV7-9 and TRBJ2-1, with 9 positions matching TRBD1. This CDR3 is built from 15 residues. In germline, CDR1 is SEHNR, CDR2 FQNEAQ (reference sequence). Losses at the gene ends were 5 bases for V and 1 base for J; bases not matched to a gene: 3. The CDR3 DNA follows: TGTGCCAGCAGCGTCGGACAGGGGTCCTACAATGAGCAGTTCTTC. This sequence encodes CASSVGQGSYNEQFF.

The gene calls are TRBV6-6 and TRBJ2-5; D is undetermined. Per the germline V gene, CDR1 is MNHNY and CDR2 is SVGAGI (reference sequence). The CDR3 is 14 residues long. V lost 2 bases, J lost 4 bases, and 11 bases lay in between. CDR3 in DNA: TGTGCCAGCAGTTACGATTTCTGGGGAGAGACCCAGTACTTC. Protein sequence: CASSYDFWGETQYF.

There are a few counts of this clone. The chain couples TRBV28 to TRBJ1-5; D not certain. This CDR3 region has 12 residues. V was pared by 8 bases and J by 5 bases, with 10 bases between. Germline lookup yields CDR1 MDHEN and CDR2 SYDVKM. The CDR3 DNA follows: TGTGCCAGCTCACTGCTTCATCAGCCCCAGCATTTT. As protein: CASSLLHQPQHF.

The rearrangement joins TRBV13 to TRBJ1-5, with no clear D. Germline values: CDR1 PRHDT, CDR2 FYEKMQ (reference sequence). This CDR3 region has 13 residues. V was shortened by 3 bases and J by 7 bases, with 10 bases between the two germline ends. CDR3: CASSFRHGQPQHF. The CDR3 region has the DNA TGTGCCAGCAGCTTTCGGCACGGGCAGCCCCAGCATTTT.

The chain couples TRBV7-8 to TRBJ1-2; TRBD1 matches at 7 bases. Looked up from germline, CDR1 is SGHVS and CDR2 is FQNEAQ. Trimming took 5 bases from V and 1 from J; bases not matched to a gene: 7. The CDR3 contains 15 residues. For the CDR3, the DNA is TGTGCCAGCAGCCACGGGACAGCGGATAACTATGGCTACACCTTC. Residues: CASSHGTADNYGYTF.

This chain connects TRBV4-3 to TRBJ2-2; D is undetermined. The V and J ends lost 4 bases and 2 bases respectively, with 14 bases between them. CDR1 is LGHNA and CDR2 is YSLEER in the germline V gene. The CDR3 has 16 amino acids. Here the CDR3 DNA reads TGCGCCAGCAGCCGTAACTTGGGAATTAACACCGGGGAGCTGTTTTTT. Its protein is CASSRNLGINTGELFF.

This chain joins TRBV27 and TRBJ2-5, with D perhaps being TRBD1 or TRBD2 (5 bases each). V lost 6 bases to trimming and J lost 5 bases, with 16 bases between them. The germline gives CDR1 MNHEY, CDR2 SMNVEV (reference sequence). CDR3 length: 14 residues. CDR3 loop: CASSQSRGRETQYF. For the CDR3, the DNA is TGTGCCAGCAGCCAATCGAGGGGCCGGGAGACCCAGTACTTC.

The V gene is TRBV5-1, the J gene TRBJ2-7; TRBD2 matches 9 bases. The CDR3 is 15 residues long. With V trimmed by 0 bases and J by 4 bases, 5 bases remained unmatched. In germline, CDR1 is SGHRS, CDR2 YFSETQ. CDR3 DNA: TGCGCCAGCAGCTTGGTGGCTAGCGGGACTTACGAGCAGTACTTC. Amino acids: CASSLVASGTYEQYF.

This chain uses TRBV18 with TRBJ1-1; D remains unclear. The V gene's germline CDR1 is KGHSH and CDR2 LQKENI. With 0 bases removed from V and 1 base from J, the gap between germline ends came to 9 bases. This CDR3 has 15 amino acids. The CDR3 sequence: CASSPPGSRNTEAFF. The CDR3 region has the DNA TGTGCCAGCTCACCACCGGGCTCCCGGAACACTGAAGCTTTCTTT. The variable domain in full, completed from reference TRBV18 and TRBJ1-1, reads NAGVMQNPRHLVRRRGQEARLRCSPMKGHSHVYWYRQLPEEGLKFMVYLQKENIIDESGMPKERFSAEFPKEGPSILRIQQVVRGDSAAYFCASSPPGSRNTEAFFGQGTRLTVV.

This rearrangement joins TRBV4-1 to TRBJ2-2, with a weak D call TRBD1 (6 bases). The CDR3 covers 18 residues. CDR1 and CDR2 from the germline V gene are MGHRA and YSYEKL. V was trimmed by 0 bases and J by 5 bases, leaving 19 bases between them. The CDR3 DNA reads as TGCGCCAGCAGCCAAGAAGCACCGCCAGGGGTAGGGACCGGGGAGCTGTTTTTT. This translates into CASSQEAPPGVGTGELFF.

This chain connects TRBV29-1 to TRBJ2-3; TRBD1 matches 8 bases. The CDR3 totals 16 residues. The germline gives CDR1 SQVTM, CDR2 ANQGSEA. Trimming at V came to 5 bases and at J to 4 bases, leaving 14 bases not matched to a gene. For the CDR3, the DNA is TGCAGCGTTCCTCCGCCAGGACAGGGCGGGGCAGATACGCAGTATTTT. Translation: CSVPPPGQGGADTQYF.

In its sample, this clone ranks as medium-sized. This chain uses TRBV5-1 with TRBJ1-2; D not certain. Germline V gene sequence: CDR1 SGHRS, CDR2 YFSETQ. The CDR3 length is 16 residues. Trimming took 0 bases from V and 3 from J, leaving 15 bases between them. The CDR3 DNA is TGCGCCAGCAGCTTGGGGACGGTGGCCCTATACTATGGCTACACCTTC. Translated: CASSLGTVALYYGYTF.

The chain is built from TRBV29-1 and TRBJ2-1, with 15 bases matching TRBD2. Trimming removed 2 bases from V and 7 bases from J; junction bases left unmatched: 3. Looked up from germline, CDR1 is SQVTM and CDR2 is ANQGSEA. The CDR3 sequence is 15 residues long. Written as DNA, the CDR3 is TGCAGCGTTGAAATGGGACTAGCGGGGGGTAATGAGCAGTTCTTC. Residues: CSVEMGLAGGNEQFF.

This chain uses TRBV5-1 with TRBJ1-2; no clear D. The CDR3 consists of 15 residues. Germline V gene sequence: CDR1 SGHRS, CDR2 YFSETQ. Trimming shortened V by 1 base and J by 4 bases, and 14 bases separated the two germline ends. The CDR3 here is CASSLSSPPSYGYTF. The CDR3 region has the DNA TGCGCCAGCAGCTTGTCGTCGCCCCCATCCTATGGCTACACCTTC.

In nucleotides, the CDR3 is TGTGCCAGCAGTGATCCTGCGAGGGGCACAGATACGCAGTATTTT. It yields the protein CASSDPARGTDTQYF. The chain uses TRBV25-1 and TRBJ2-3; weak D call: TRBD2 (5 bases). The CDR3 length is 15 residues. Trimming left V 3 bases short and J 1 base short, with 11 bases between. The germline gives CDR1 MGHDK, CDR2 SYGVNS. The variable domain in full, completed from reference TRBV25-1 and TRBJ2-3, reads EADIYQTPRYLVIGTGKKITLECSQTMGHDKMYWYQQDPGMELHLIHYSYGVNSTEKGDLSSESTVSRIRTEHFPLTLESARPSHTSQYLCASSDPARGTDTQYFGPGTRLTVL.

V is TRBV27 and J is TRBJ2-3, with D uncertain. CDR1 is MNHEY, CDR2 SMNVEV, per germline (reference sequence). V was pared by 11 bases and J by 1 base, with 16 bases between. The CDR3 spans 14 residues. CDR3 region: CAVQAVGRTDTQYF. The DNA of the CDR3 is TGTGCCGTCCAGGCAGTCGGGCGCACAGATACGCAGTATTTT.

J is TRBJ1-3 and V is TRBV10-3, with 7 bases lining up with TRBD1. Germline trimming cut 6 bases from V and 0 bases from J; bases unmatched to any gene: 5. Germline assignment: CDR1 ENHRY and CDR2 SYGVKD. There are 15 residues in the CDR3. CDR3: CAIREDRRSGNTIYF. The CDR3 region has the DNA TGTGCCATCAGGGAGGACAGGCGCTCTGGAAACACCATATATTTT.

This chain uses TRBV18 with TRBJ1-1; D is unclear. Germline V gives CDR1 KGHSH, CDR2 LQKENI. Trimming took 3 bases from V and 8 from J, leaving 10 bases between them. This CDR3 comprises 12 residues. The CDR3 coding sequence is TGTGCCAGCTCACCCGCGGAGAGAGAAGCTTTCTTT. Its translation is CASSPAEREAFF.

The rearrangement uses TRBV30 and TRBJ1-5; D gene uncertain. The V gene's germline CDR1 is GTSNPN and CDR2 SVGIG (reference sequence). Trimming cost V 5 bases and J 4 bases, with 12 bases left between them. This CDR3 has 13 amino acids. The CDR3 loop reads CAWALTENQPQHF. DNA of the CDR3: TGTGCCTGGGCTCTAACAGAAAATCAGCCCCAGCATTTT. Variable domain in full (rest from reference TRBV30 and TRBJ1-5): SQTIHQWPATLVQPVGSPLSLECTVEGTSNPNLYWYRQAAGRGLQLLFYSVGIGQISSEVPQNLSASRPQDRQFILSSKKLLLSDSGFYLCAWALTENQPQHFGDGTRLSIL.